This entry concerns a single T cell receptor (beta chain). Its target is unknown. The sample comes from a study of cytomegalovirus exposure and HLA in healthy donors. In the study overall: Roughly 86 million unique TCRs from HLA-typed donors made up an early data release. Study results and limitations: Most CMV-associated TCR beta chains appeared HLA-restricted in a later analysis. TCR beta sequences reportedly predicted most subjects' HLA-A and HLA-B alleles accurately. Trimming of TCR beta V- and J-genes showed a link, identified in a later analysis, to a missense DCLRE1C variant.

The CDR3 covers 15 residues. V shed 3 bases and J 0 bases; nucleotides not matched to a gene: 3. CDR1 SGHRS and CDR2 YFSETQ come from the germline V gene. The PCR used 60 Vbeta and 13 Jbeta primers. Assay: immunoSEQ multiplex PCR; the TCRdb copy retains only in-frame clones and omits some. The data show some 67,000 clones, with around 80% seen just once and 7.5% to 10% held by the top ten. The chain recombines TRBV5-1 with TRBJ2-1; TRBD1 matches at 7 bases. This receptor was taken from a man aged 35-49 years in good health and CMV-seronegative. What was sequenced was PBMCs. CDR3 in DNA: TGCGCCAGCAGCTCGGGACAGAGCTCCTACAATGAGCAGTTCTTC. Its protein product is CASSSGQSSYNEQFF.